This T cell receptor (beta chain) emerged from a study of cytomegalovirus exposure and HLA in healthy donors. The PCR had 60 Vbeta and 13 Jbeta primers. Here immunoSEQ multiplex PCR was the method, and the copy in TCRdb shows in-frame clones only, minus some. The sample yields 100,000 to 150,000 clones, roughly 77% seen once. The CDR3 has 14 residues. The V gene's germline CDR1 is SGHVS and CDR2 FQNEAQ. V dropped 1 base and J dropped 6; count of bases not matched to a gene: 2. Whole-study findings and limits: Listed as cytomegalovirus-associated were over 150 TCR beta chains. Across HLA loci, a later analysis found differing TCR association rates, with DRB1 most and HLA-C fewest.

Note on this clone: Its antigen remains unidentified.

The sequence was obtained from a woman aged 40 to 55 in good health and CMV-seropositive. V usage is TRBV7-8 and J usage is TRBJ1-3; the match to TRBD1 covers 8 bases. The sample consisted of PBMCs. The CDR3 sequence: CASSLGTGQNTIYF. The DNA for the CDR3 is TGTGCCAGCAGCTTAGGGACAGGGCAAAACACCATATATTTT.